This T cell receptor beta chain was recorded in a study of PD-L1 blockade in urothelial cancer (TCRdb year 2017). Turning to the overall study: All patients started therapy in about 2014 and received atezolizumab 1,200 mg intravenously every 3 weeks. About 85% of the roughly 29 patients were males with bladder-origin urothelial cancer, and about 65% of the roughly 30 reported a prior smoking history. Whole exome sequencing and RNA sequencing of pretreatment tumors were performed alongside TCR sequencing in the same patients. An ECOG performance status of 0 or 1 was recorded for the patients, and 0 to 3 prior chemotherapy regimens had been received by the patients. Durable clinical benefit was defined as a progression-free survival longer than 6 months, and TCR features were additionally tested against progression-free survival and overall survival. TCR sequencing covered pretreatment tumor samples and matched, serially collected peripheral blood taken before and after atezolizumab treatment. Blood samples were analyzed 3 weeks after the start of treatment (second dose) and 6 weeks after the start of treatment. A median of 141,255 T cells and 85,000 or so unique TCRs was obtained from blood samples, and a median clonality of approximately 0.08 was observed. Pretreatment blood TCR-seq was available for nearly 30 patients, at least one posttreatment blood collection was obtained for about 25 patients, and tumor TCR-seq was available for about 25 patients. Somatic, immune and clinical correlates of response to PD-L1 blockade with atezolizumab in urothelial cancer were the focus of an exploratory multi-omic analysis. Durable clinical benefit was achieved by nine patients but not by the remaining 20.

Concerning this clone: Its antigen has not been determined. The input lacks base qualities; no much larger clone sits a single base away.

The time point label corresponds to: peripheral blood 6 weeks after treatment start. The cohort comprised nearly 30 patients with locally advanced or metastatic urothelial carcinoma treated at Memorial Sloan Kettering on a trial protocol. Peripheral blood mononuclear cells were collected pretreatment and during treatment, with between 1 and 8 total time points per patient. The Qiagen DNeasy Blood extraction kit was used to purify genomic DNA from total PBMCs and from tumor samples. Collected pretreatment and during treatment, PBMCs were isolated and stored as previously described. Based on the germline V gene, the CDR1 and CDR2 sequences are SGHRS and YFSETQ. V ends up 2 bases short and J 6 bases short, with an unmatched junction base count of 7. The CDR3 has 15 amino acids, counting the end cysteine and phenylalanine. The only DNA kept is the CDR3, 45 bases in frame from the first base. General study outcomes and caveats: A pretreatment peripheral blood TCR clonality below the median was linked to improved progression-free and overall survival. Because the sample size was small (n ≈ 29) and many of the analyses were exploratory, the results are meant to be hypothesis-generating. Patients with durable benefit showed greater expansion of tumor-associated TCR clones in peripheral blood 3 weeks after starting treatment (n ≈ 21, p = 0.022).

Each PCR received spiked-in synthetic TCR analog templates so that absolute template abundance could be estimated from read counts. TCRbeta CDR3 regions were amplified from genomic DNA with bias-controlled V and J gene primers using the immunoSEQ assay. Sequencing of rearranged TCRbeta segments was done at approximately 20X coverage. The authors' analysis ran thus. Sequencing errors were corrected by clustering, and CDR3s were annotated against IMGT so that V, D and J genes could be assigned. Downstream analyses used only productive TCRbeta rearrangements and left out out-of-frame or stop-codon sequences. To compute clonality, Shannon entropy was normalized by the log of the number of unique productive sequences and then subtracted from one. Fisher's exact test with Benjamini-Hochberg correction, at a threshold of adjusted p below 0.01, was used to find clones that differed between time points or between blood and tumor. This is the immuneACCESS table as TCRdb keeps it, with only in-frame sequences that have V and J called. A part of the clones is gone; compared with another copy, unresolved V genes explain less than half, and the rest is unexplained. The V and J calls and clone size are taken from that table; D and trimming were inferred from the DNA. The sample table shows some 120,000 clones, and around 88% are seen once. Over 1.5% of the sample is held by the ten biggest clonotypes.

This clonotype originated in a man aged 60-69 years with urothelial cancer. The sequence links TRBV5-1 to TRBJ1-2, with 10 middle bases fitting TRBD1. The specimen comprised PBMCs, sampled around atezolizumab (anti-PD-L1) treatment. CDR3 reads: CASSFDRGPYNGYTF. The DNA sequence follows: TGCGCCAGCAGCTTCGACAGGGGGCCATATAATGGCTACACCTTC.